This T cell receptor (beta chain) came from a study of blood T cells in healthy people across ages. The study's findings and limits: As age increased, TCR beta diversity per million T cells fell in a roughly linear fashion.

This clonotype showed up just a few times. Its specificity is unknown. Then a second PCR, running roughly 6 to 12 cycles, was carried out with a sample-barcoded 5' primer and a J-beta primer mix. TCRdb used MiXCR to reprocess the 5' RACE reads, holding one entry per CDR3 protein. The table lists more than 800,000 distinct CDR3 sequences, 29% of them singletons. Sample: blood. This sequence originates from a woman of 80 years or more in good health.

CDR3 protein: CASGRDRGETQYF. For the CDR3, the DNA is TGTGCCAGCGGCCGGGACAGGGGTGAGACCCAGTACTTC. V and J are TRBV7-8 and TRBJ2-5, with 10 bases aligning to TRBD1. Germline V gene data show CDR1 as SGHVS and CDR2 as FQNEAQ. The CDR3 covers 13 residues. Losses at the gene ends were 8 bases for V and 5 bases for J; bases not matched to a gene: 5.